A single sample gave rise to the 26 T cell receptor beta chains below, sequenced in a study of T cells in Graves' hyperthyroidism and ophthalmopathy. Amplification of TCR beta CDR3 regions used RNA as the template. Using the HTBI primer set, a first-round RT-PCR was run on the TCR CDR3. One entry per CDR3 protein, called by TCRdb with MiXCR from the multiplex PCR reads. Here the sample spans hundreds of thousands of distinct CDR3 sequences, roughly 46% being singletons. Material for sequencing was peripheral blood or thyroid tissue (not recorded which). The receptors originated from an adult man with Graves' disease, either hyperthyroidism or ophthalmopathy (not recorded which).

About this clonotype itself: Possible read error: a much larger clone is one base away. The chain combines TRBV7-9 with TRBJ1-1, with TRBD1 as a possible D gene (5 bases). The CDR3 runs to 12 residues. Germline V gene lookup returns CDR1 SEHNR and CDR2 FQNEAQ (reference sequence). With 1 base removed from V and 12 bases from J, the gap between germline ends came to 12 bases. The CDR3 sequence: CASSLEGRKTFF. CDR3 sequence (DNA): TGTGCCAGCAGCTTAGAGGGGAGGAAGACTTTCTTT.

This clonotype was picked up many times. The chain links TRBV29-1 to TRBJ1-2; a weak D match, TRBD1 (5 bases). CDR3 length: 16 residues. V lost 1 base and J lost 4, with 19 bases in between. Germline CDR1 reads SQVTM; CDR2 reads ANQGSEA. In DNA, the CDR3 is TGCAGCGTTGAAGGAAGGTCGACAGCCACTACCTATGGCTACACCTTC. This gives the protein CSVEGRSTATTYGYTF.

This clonotype was seen ten or more times. CDR3 residues: CASSISWQPQHF. In nucleotides, the CDR3 is TGTGCCAGTAGTATATCCTGGCAGCCCCAGCATTTT. V and J are TRBV19 and TRBJ1-5; D is ambiguous. V lost 2 bases, J lost 7 bases, and 6 bases lay in between. This CDR3 spans 12 amino acids. Germline CDR1 LNHDA, CDR2 SQIVND (reference sequence).

V and J are TRBV15 and TRBJ1-4; tentative D call: TRBD1 (6 bases). Germline lookup yields CDR1 LNHNV and CDR2 YYDKDF (reference sequence). This CDR3 is built from 16 residues. V shed 0 bases and J shed 3 bases, with 11 bases lying between them. The CDR3 loop reads CATSRDRGGANEKLFF. DNA for the CDR3: TGTGCCACCAGCAGAGACAGGGGTGGTGCTAATGAAAAACTGTTTTTT.

The rearrangement uses TRBV6-5 and TRBJ1-1; D is perhaps TRBD1 (5 bases). The CDR3 is 14 amino acids. Germline assignment: CDR1 MNHEY and CDR2 SVGAGI. V lost 6 bases, J lost 1 base, and 12 bases lay in between. The CDR3 coding sequence is TGTGCCAGCAGCAGAGGGGTCCCGAACACTGAAGCTTTCTTT. Protein: CASSRGVPNTEAFF.

Concerning this clonotype: This may be a read error, as it is one base from a much larger clone. V gene TRBV2 combines with J gene TRBJ1-3, with 10 bases that match TRBD1. The germline CDR1 and CDR2 sequences are SNHLY and FYNNEI. V lost 5 bases, J lost 9 bases, and 7 bases stayed unmatched. This CDR3 spans 14 amino acids. The CDR3 reads CASSPGTGESTIYF. The CDR3 nucleotides are TGTGCCAGCAGTCCCGGGACAGGGGAAAGCACCATATATTTT. Combining the CDR3 with reference TRBV2 and TRBJ1-3 gives the whole variable domain EPEVTQTPSHQVTQMGQEVILRCVPISNHLYFYWYRQILGQKVEFLVSFYNNEISEKSEIFDDQFSVERPDGSNFTLKIRSTKLEDSAMYFCASSPGTGESTIYFGEGSWLTVV.

This clonotype has only one observation. J is TRBJ2-5 and V is TRBV24-1; 8 bases match TRBD1. Germline-derived CDR1 and CDR2 are KGHDR and SFDVKD. The V gene end was trimmed by 9 bases and the J gene end by 5 bases; junction bases not matched to a gene: 4. This CDR3 contains 12 residues. The CDR3 sequence: CATPDRGETQYF. CDR3 coding DNA: TGTGCCACCCCCGACAGGGGTGAGACCCAGTACTTC.

This sequence joins TRBV10-3 and TRBJ2-2; 9 bases align to TRBD2. This CDR3 is built from 19 residues. Germline V gene data show CDR1 as ENHRY and CDR2 as SYGVKD. J was trimmed by 1 base and V by 3 bases; bases with no gene match: 12. The CDR3 protein is CAISDFTGASGVNTGELFF. The CDR3 DNA reads TGTGCCATCAGTGATTTTACGGGGGCTAGCGGGGTGAACACCGGGGAGCTGTTTTTT.

The chain joins TRBV2 to TRBJ2-7; no clear D. Germline values: CDR1 SNHLY, CDR2 FYNNEI. There are 16 residues in the CDR3. Trimming pared 5 bases from V and 3 bases from J, leaving 20 bases between. The CDR3 DNA reads as TGTGCCAGCAGTTTGTTCGTCGGGCCCTCCCTCTACGAGCAGTACTTC. As protein: CASSLFVGPSLYEQYF.

The rearrangement joins TRBV20-1 to TRBJ1-6; D might be TRBD1 (5 bases). This CDR3 spans 15 amino acids. Germline CDR1 and CDR2: DFQATT and SNEGSKA (reference sequence). V lost 5 bases and J lost 4, with 15 bases in between. The DNA of the CDR3 is TGCAGTGCTCTAGACGGGGCCACGTATAATTCACCCCTCCACTTT. Its protein product is CSALDGATYNSPLHF.

The chain carries TRBV7-9 and TRBJ2-7; TRBD2 aligns across 11 bases. J was trimmed by 4 bases and V by 6 bases; bases with no gene match: 11. Germline V CDR1 and CDR2: SEHNR, FQNEAQ (reference sequence). CDR3 size: 16 residues. Here the CDR3 reads CASSPSGVAGGYEQYF. The CDR3 DNA reads TGTGCCAGCAGTCCCTCGGGGGTAGCGGGGGGGTACGAGCAGTACTTC.

For this clonotype: Since a much larger clone is just one base distant, this may be a read error. The chain combines TRBV10-3 with TRBJ1-2; no reliable D call. This CDR3 is built from 15 residues. From germline, CDR1 is ENHRY and CDR2 SYGVKD. As DNA, the CDR3 is TGTGCCACCAGTGAGTCTGGGGAGGCGGCCTATGGCTACACCTTC. This translates into CATSESGEAAYGYTF.

The DNA for the CDR3 is TGCAGCGGCGCGGGACAGGACTATGGCTACACCTTC. Its translation: CSGAGQDYGYTF. V and J are TRBV29-1 and TRBJ1-2, with 8 positions matching TRBD1. CDR3 length: 12 amino acids. Germline CDR1 is SQVTM and CDR2 is ANQGSEA. V dropped 7 bases and J dropped 3; count of bases not matched to a gene: 4.

This clonotype has a handful of counts. The chain uses TRBV20-1 and TRBJ2-2; unclear D gene. The V gene lost 5 bases and the J gene lost 7 bases, with 11 bases spanning the gap. The CDR3 sequence is 12 residues long. Germline-derived CDR1 and CDR2 are DFQATT and SNEGSKA (reference sequence). The CDR3 DNA sequence: TGCAGTGCTTTTCGAGAGATCGGGGAGCTGTTTTTT. Its translation is CSAFREIGELFF.

The genes are TRBV20-1 and TRBJ1-1; TRBD1 matches at 8 bases. The CDR3 length is 12 residues. Germline V gene lookup returns CDR1 DFQATT and CDR2 SNEGSKA (reference sequence). The trim removed 6 bases at V and 5 bases at J, leaving 5 bases unmatched. CDR3 DNA: TGCAGTGCGGCCACAGGGGGGACTGAAGCTTTCTTT. It specifies CSAATGGTEAFF.

The J gene is TRBJ1-1, the V gene TRBV2; no firm D call. The germline V gene has CDR1 SNHLY and CDR2 FYNNEI. V was clipped by 3 bases and J by 14 bases, with 13 bases between them. CDR3 size: 11 residues. CDR3 amino acids: CASSEGRTAFF. In nucleotides, the CDR3 is TGTGCCAGCAGTGAGGGGAGGACCGCGTTCTTT.

This clonotype was detected ten times or more. J is TRBJ2-5 and V is TRBV20-1; unclear D gene. This CDR3 has 11 amino acids. V dropped 6 bases and J dropped 1 base, with 6 bases sitting between them. Germline CDR1 reads DFQATT; CDR2 reads SNEGSKA (reference sequence). CDR3 sequence: CSARTQETQYF. The CDR3 DNA reads as TGCAGTGCGAGGACCCAAGAGACCCAGTACTTC.

This clonotype was found many times. The rearrangement links TRBV25-1 to TRBJ1-2, with 11 bases fitting TRBD1. In germline, CDR1 is MGHDK, CDR2 SYGVNS. The junction had 2 bases not matched to a gene; V was cut back by 2 bases and J by 3 bases. The CDR3 covers 15 residues. The CDR3 DNA sequence: TGTGCCAGCAGTGAACCGGGACAGGGGGACTATGGCTACACCTTC. It translates to CASSEPGQGDYGYTF.

By share, this clonotype counts as large. The rearrangement links TRBV10-3 to TRBJ1-5; D is uncertain. The CDR3 has 16 amino acids. Between the trimmed V and J ends, which lost 0 bases and 3 bases, there was a span of 12 bases. CDR1 is ENHRY and CDR2 is SYGVKD in the germline V gene. The CDR3 region is CAISESGLMINQPQHF. CDR3 coding DNA: TGTGCCATCAGTGAGTCAGGGCTCATGATCAATCAGCCCCAGCATTTT.

This chain connects TRBV19 to TRBJ1-1; D remains ambiguous. Germline lookup yields CDR1 LNHDA and CDR2 SQIVND (reference sequence). The CDR3 is 13 residues long. Trimming shortened V by 3 bases and J by 0 bases, and 5 bases separated the two germline ends. CDR3 residues: CASSMKVNTEAFF. For the CDR3, the DNA is TGTGCCAGTAGTATGAAGGTGAACACTGAAGCTTTCTTT. Full variable domain (remainder filled in from reference TRBV19 and TRBJ1-1): DGGITQSPKYLFRKEGQNVTLSCEQNLNHDAMYWYRQDPGQGLRLIYYSQIVNDFQKGDIAEGYSVSREKKESFPLTVTSAQKNPTAFYLCASSMKVNTEAFFGQGTRLTVV.

Concerning this clonotype itself: A read error may explain this, as a much larger clone is one base away. This chain links TRBV6-6 with TRBJ1-2; no clear D. Germline lookup yields CDR1 MNHNY and CDR2 SVGAGI (reference sequence). Trimming removed 6 bases from V and 7 bases from J, with 6 bases in between. The CDR3 runs to 10 residues. CDR3 bases: TGTGCCAGCAGCCGGGTTGGCTACACCTTC. It encodes CASSRVGYTF.

The chain recombines TRBV7-9 with TRBJ1-5; no clear D gene. The length of the CDR3 is 15 residues. Trimming shortened V by 5 bases and J by 0 bases, and 11 bases separated the two germline ends. Germline CDR1 is SEHNR and CDR2 is FQNEAQ (reference sequence). This CDR3 reads CASSLATDSNQPQHF. The DNA for the CDR3 is TGTGCCAGCAGCCTCGCTACAGATAGCAATCAGCCCCAGCATTTT.

V usage is TRBV29-1 and J usage is TRBJ2-7, with 7 bases that match TRBD1. The V segment lost 8 bases and the J segment 5 bases; nucleotides outside the gene matches: 3. CDR3 length: 10 residues. Germline lookup yields CDR1 SQVTM and CDR2 ANQGSEA. CDR3 region: CSPDRDEQYF. In nucleotides, the CDR3 is TGCAGCCCTGACAGGGACGAGCAGTACTTC.

The chain is built from TRBV9 and TRBJ1-1, with 7 nucleotides matching TRBD1. The trim removed 0 bases at V and 5 bases at J, leaving 7 bases unmatched. Germline V CDR1 and CDR2: SGDLS, YYNGEE. The CDR3 loop spans 15 amino acids. The CDR3 DNA reads TGTGCCAGCAGCGTAGTTTCAGGGGGAGAGACTGAAGCTTTCTTT. It encodes CASSVVSGGETEAFF.

Only a few counts were recorded for this clonotype. This chain joins TRBV5-1 and TRBJ1-2; 9 nucleotides agree with TRBD1. CDR1 and CDR2 from the germline V gene are SGHRS and YFSETQ. The CDR3 is made up of 15 amino acids. Trimming took 4 bases from V and 4 from J; bases not matched to a gene: 8. The DNA for the CDR3 is TGCGCCAGCAGCCAGACCGGGACAGGGATCTATGGCTACACCTTC. Its protein is CASSQTGTGIYGYTF. Together with reference TRBV5-1 and TRBJ1-2, the CDR3 gives the full variable domain: KAGVTQTPRYLIKTRGQQVTLSCSPISGHRSVSWYQQTPGQGLQFLFEYFSETQRNKGNFPGRFSGRQFSNSRSEMNVSTLELGDSALYLCASSQTGTGIYGYTFGSGTRLTVV.

Worth noting for this clonotype: This may come from a read error, since a much larger clone is one base off. CDR3 loop: CASSLEGESTEAFF. The CDR3 DNA sequence: TGTGCCAGCAGCTTAGAGGGAGAGAGCACTGAAGCTTTCTTT. The gene calls are TRBV7-8 and TRBJ1-1, with D hard to call. V shed 1 base and J shed 4 bases, with 10 bases lying between them. The germline V gene has CDR1 SGHVS and CDR2 FQNEAQ. The CDR3 has 14 residues.